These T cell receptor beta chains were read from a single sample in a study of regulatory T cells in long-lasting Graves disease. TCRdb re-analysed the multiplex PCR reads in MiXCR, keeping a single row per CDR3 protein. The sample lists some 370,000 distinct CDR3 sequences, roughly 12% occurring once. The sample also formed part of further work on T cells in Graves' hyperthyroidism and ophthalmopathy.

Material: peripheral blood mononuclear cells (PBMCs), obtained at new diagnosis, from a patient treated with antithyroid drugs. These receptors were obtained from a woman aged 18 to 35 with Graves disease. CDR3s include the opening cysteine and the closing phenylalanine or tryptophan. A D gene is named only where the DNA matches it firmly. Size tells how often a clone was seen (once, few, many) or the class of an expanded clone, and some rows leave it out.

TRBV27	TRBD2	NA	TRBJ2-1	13	CASSYGLAYEQFF	TGTGCCAGCAGTTACGGACTAGCGTATGAGCAGTTCTTC
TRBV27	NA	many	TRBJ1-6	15	CASSLSITGNSPLHF	TGTGCCAGCAGTTTATCGATCACGGGGAATTCACCCCTCCACTTT
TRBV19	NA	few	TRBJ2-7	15	CASKARPQPYYEQYF	TGTGCCAGTAAGGCCAGGCCTCAACCTTACTACGAGCAGTACTTC
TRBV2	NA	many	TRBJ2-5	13	CASSEAGWETQYF	TGTGCCAGCAGTGAGGCTGGGTGGGAGACCCAGTACTTC
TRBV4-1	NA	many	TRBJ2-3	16	CASSQDRGGAADTQYF	TGCGCCAGCAGCCAAGATCGAGGGGGGGCGGCAGATACGCAGTATTTT
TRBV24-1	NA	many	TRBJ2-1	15	CATSDYEGAGNEQFF	TGTGCCACCAGTGATTACGAGGGTGCGGGCAATGAGCAGTTCTTC
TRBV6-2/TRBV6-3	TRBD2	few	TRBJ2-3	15	CASSDTGLASDTQYF	TGTGCCAGCAGTGATACTGGACTAGCCTCAGATACGCAGTATTTT
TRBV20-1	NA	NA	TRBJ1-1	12	CSAQKQGSGAFF	TGCAGTGCCCAGAAACAGGGCAGTGGAGCTTTCTTT
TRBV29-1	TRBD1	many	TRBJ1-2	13	CSVAGGPSYGYTF	TGCAGCGTTGCAGGGGGGCCGAGCTATGGCTACACCTTC
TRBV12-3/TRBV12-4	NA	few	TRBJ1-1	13	CASSDEGGSEAFF	TGTGCCAGCAGTGACGAGGGGGGCAGTGAAGCTTTCTTT
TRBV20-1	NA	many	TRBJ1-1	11	CSARGRAEAFF	TGCAGTGCTAGGGGTAGGGCTGAAGCTTTCTTT
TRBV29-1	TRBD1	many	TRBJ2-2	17	CSVETPRDSLNTGELFF	TGCAGCGTTGAAACGCCCAGGGACAGCCTAAACACCGGGGAGCTGTTTTTT
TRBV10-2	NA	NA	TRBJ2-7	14	CASSDGALGYEQYF	TGCGCCAGCAGTGATGGGGCGCTAGGTTACGAGCAGTACTTC
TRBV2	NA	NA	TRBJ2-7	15	CASSVWEPNSYEQYF	TGTGCCAGCAGTGTATGGGAGCCGAACTCCTACGAGCAGTACTTC
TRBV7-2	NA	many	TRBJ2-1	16	CASSLVLRGAHNEQFF	TGTGCCAGCAGCTTAGTATTAAGGGGCGCCCACAATGAGCAGTTCTTC